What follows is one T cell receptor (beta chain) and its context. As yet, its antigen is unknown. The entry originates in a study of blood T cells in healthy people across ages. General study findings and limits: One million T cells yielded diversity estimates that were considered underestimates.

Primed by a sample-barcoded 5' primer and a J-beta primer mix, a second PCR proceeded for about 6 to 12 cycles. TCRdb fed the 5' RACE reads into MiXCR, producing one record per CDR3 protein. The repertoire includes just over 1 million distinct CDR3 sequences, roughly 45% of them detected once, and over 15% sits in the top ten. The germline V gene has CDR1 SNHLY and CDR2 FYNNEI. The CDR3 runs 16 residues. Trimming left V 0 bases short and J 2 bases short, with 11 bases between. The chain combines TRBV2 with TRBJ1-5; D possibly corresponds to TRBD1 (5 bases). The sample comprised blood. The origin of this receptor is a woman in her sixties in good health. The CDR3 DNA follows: TGTGCCAGCAGTGAAGCGCAGGGAGCTGGCAATCAGCCCCAGCATTTT. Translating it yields CASSEAQGAGNQPQHF. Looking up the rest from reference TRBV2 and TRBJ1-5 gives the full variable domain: EPEVTQTPSHQVTQMGQEVILRCVPISNHLYFYWYRQILGQKVEFLVSFYNNEISEKSEIFDDQFSVERPDGSNFTLKIRSTKLEDSAMYFCASSEAQGAGNQPQHFGDGTRLSIL.